The 15 T cell receptor beta chains given below trace back to one sample, sequenced in a study of cytomegalovirus exposure and HLA in healthy donors. The PCR was carried out with 60 Vbeta primers and 13 Jbeta primers. Some clones are missing from TCRdb's copy, which holds only in-frame ones; the method was immunoSEQ multiplex PCR. The sample shows around 150,000 clones, 70% to 80% of them seen only once. Material for sequencing was PBMCs. The receptors stem from a man younger than 45 in good health and CMV-seronegative.

V gene TRBV11-3 combines with J gene TRBJ2-3, with D possibly being TRBD1 (6 bases). V was trimmed by 0 bases and J by 2 bases, leaving 9 bases between them. Germline values: CDR1 SGHNT, CDR2 YENEEA. The CDR3 covers 15 residues. Written as DNA, the CDR3 is TGTGCCAGCAGCTTAGAAGGGGGAACCACAGATACGCAGTATTTT. It encodes CASSLEGGTTDTQYF.

The rearrangement joins TRBV6-4 to TRBJ2-1; 14 bases are shared with TRBD2. Per the germline V gene, CDR1 is MRHNA and CDR2 is SNTAGT. The CDR3 contains 16 residues. The junction had 6 bases not matched to a gene; V was cut back by 5 bases and J by 6 bases. Written as DNA, the CDR3 is TGTGCCAGCAGTCTGACTAGCGGGAGGGCCTCCAATGAGCAGTTCTTC. Amino acid sequence: CASSLTSGRASNEQFF.

This clone rates as medium-sized. The chain carries TRBV4-2 and TRBJ2-7, with 10 nucleotides matching TRBD2. The CDR3 length is 14 residues. V was pared by 1 base and J by 4 bases, with 1 base of the junction left unmatched. CDR1 is LGHNA and CDR2 is YNFKEQ in the germline V gene. The DNA for the CDR3 is TGTGCCAGCAGCCAAGGTAGCGGGAGGTACGAGCAGTACTTC. This codes for CASSQGSGRYEQYF.

The chain joins TRBV6-5 to TRBJ2-1, with 7 positions matching TRBD1. V gave up 5 bases and J gave up 9 bases; unmatched junction bases: 4. The CDR3 runs to 12 residues. Looked up from germline, CDR1 is MNHEY and CDR2 is SVGAGI. This chain's CDR3 is CASSQGDREQFF. The CDR3 coding sequence is TGTGCCAGCAGTCAGGGGGACCGTGAGCAGTTCTTC.

This clone was detected only once. The V call is TRBV19, the J call TRBJ2-1; TRBD1 aligns across 9 bases. The V and J ends lost 4 bases and 5 bases, in that order; junction bases with no gene match: 9. The CDR3 is 16 residues long. The germline gives CDR1 LNHDA, CDR2 SQIVND (reference sequence). CDR3 loop: CASSTYTGTGHNEQFF. In DNA, the CDR3 is TGTGCCAGTAGTACTTATACCGGGACAGGGCACAATGAGCAGTTCTTC.

The CDR3 loop is CASSLGGHQETQYF. The CDR3 nucleotides read TGTGCCAGCAGCTTAGGTGGACATCAAGAGACCCAGTACTTC. The rearrangement joins TRBV7-2 to TRBJ2-5, with a possible D match to TRBD1 (5 bases). Germline CDR1 SGHTA, CDR2 FQGNSA. Trimming pared 1 base from V and 2 bases from J, leaving 8 bases between. The CDR3 totals 14 residues.

DNA of the CDR3: TGTGCCAGCAGCCCCCAACACACAGGGTCTGGAAACACCATATATTTT. Translated: CASSPQHTGSGNTIYF. The chain couples TRBV9 to TRBJ1-3; the D gene is possibly TRBD1 (6 bases). In germline, CDR1 is SGDLS, CDR2 YYNGEE. V was cut by 4 bases and J by 1 base, with 15 bases left in between. This CDR3 is built from 16 residues.

The V gene is TRBV6-5, the J gene TRBJ2-7, with D possibly matching TRBD1 (5 bases). Per germline, CDR1 MNHEY and CDR2 SVGAGI. V shed 5 bases and J shed 6 bases, with 14 bases lying between them. CDR3 size: 13 residues. This chain's CDR3 is CASSQPIGAEQYF. The CDR3, as DNA: TGTGCCAGCAGTCAACCGATTGGGGCCGAGCAGTACTTC.

The chain has TRBV5-8 and TRBJ1-2; 10 nucleotides match TRBD1. J lost 4 bases, V lost 3 bases, and 3 bases had no gene match. The CDR3 length is 14 residues. Germline CDR1 SGHTS, CDR2 YDEGEE. The CDR3, as DNA: TGTGCCAGCAGCTCCCGGGACAGGGGCTATGGCTACACCTTC. It translates to CASSSRDRGYGYTF.

The V and J genes are TRBV30 and TRBJ2-7; 7 bases fit TRBD1. Germline loops: CDR1 GTSNPN, CDR2 SVGIG (reference sequence). The CDR3 totals 14 residues. Trimming removed 5 bases from V and 7 bases from J; junction bases left unmatched: 14. CDR3 bases: TGTGCCTGGGGTTACCGGGACAGAGCTGCGGAGCAGTACTTC. It codes for CAWGYRDRAAEQYF.

This rearrangement joins TRBV7-9 to TRBJ1-2, with 8 bases aligning to TRBD1. Germline V lookup: CDR1 SEHNR, CDR2 FQNEAQ (reference sequence). The CDR3 length is 14 residues. The ends lost 6 bases at V and 1 base at J; junction bases unmatched: 4. The CDR3 loop is CASSTGGGNYGYTF. DNA of the CDR3: TGTGCCAGCAGTACAGGGGGAGGTAACTATGGCTACACCTTC. Together with reference TRBV7-9 and TRBJ1-2, the CDR3 gives the full variable domain: DTGVSQNPRHKITKRGQNVTFRCDPISEHNRLYWYRQTLGQGPEFLTYFQNEAQLEKSRLLSDRFSAERPKGSFSTLEIQRTEQGDSAMYLCASSTGGGNYGYTFGSGTRLTVV.

This clone was detected a few times. The chain employs TRBV6-5 and TRBJ1-5, with 9 nucleotides matching TRBD1. V was clipped by 6 bases and J by 3 bases; unmatched bases: 3. CDR3 size: 14 residues. Germline lookup yields CDR1 MNHEY and CDR2 SVGAGI. DNA of the CDR3: TGTGCCAGCAGCTGGACAGGGGTCAATCAGCCCCAGCATTTT. This gives the protein CASSWTGVNQPQHF.

This clone appeared a few times. The rearrangement uses TRBV29-1 and TRBJ1-1; D ambiguous. V was cut by 3 bases and J by 2 bases, with 7 bases left in between. The germline V gene encodes CDR1 SQVTM and CDR2 ANQGSEA. The CDR3 spans 12 residues. The CDR3, as DNA: TGCAGCGTTGAGGAGGAAAACACTGAAGCTTTCTTT. Translated, it gives CSVEEENTEAFF.

The V call is TRBV5-1, the J call TRBJ1-3; a possible D gene is TRBD1 (5 bases). Germline V lookup: CDR1 SGHRS, CDR2 YFSETQ. This CDR3 comprises 16 residues. V dropped 0 bases and J dropped 2 bases, with 12 bases sitting between them. The CDR3 loop is CASSLAGGVTGNTIYF. DNA for the CDR3: TGCGCCAGCAGCTTGGCCGGAGGGGTGACTGGAAACACCATATATTTT.

The chain combines TRBV5-1 with TRBJ2-3; TRBD2 matches at 11 bases. From germline, CDR1 is SGHRS and CDR2 YFSETQ. Trimming at V came to 6 bases and at J to 4 bases, leaving 13 bases not matched to a gene. The CDR3 loop spans 17 amino acids. CDR3 sequence reads: CASKIAGGIGSPDTQYF. CDR3 in DNA: TGCGCCAGCAAAATAGCGGGAGGGATTGGGTCTCCAGATACGCAGTATTTT.